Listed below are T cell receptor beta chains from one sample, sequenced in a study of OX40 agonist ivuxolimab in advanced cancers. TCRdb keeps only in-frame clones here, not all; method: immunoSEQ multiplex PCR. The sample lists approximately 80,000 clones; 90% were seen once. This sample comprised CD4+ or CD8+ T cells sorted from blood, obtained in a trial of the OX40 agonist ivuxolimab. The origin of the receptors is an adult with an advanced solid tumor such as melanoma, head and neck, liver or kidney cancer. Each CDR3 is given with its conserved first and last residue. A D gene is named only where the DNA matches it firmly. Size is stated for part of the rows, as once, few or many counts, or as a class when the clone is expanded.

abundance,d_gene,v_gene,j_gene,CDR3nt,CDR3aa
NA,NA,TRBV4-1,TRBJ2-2,TGCGCCAGCAGCCAAGATAGGCGAGCGGAGATTCGGACCGGGGAGCTGTTTTTT,CASSQDRRAEIRTGELFF
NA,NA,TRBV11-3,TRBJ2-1,TGTGCCAGCAGCTTAGCGGCCGCGAGTGAGCAGTTCTTC,CASSLAAASEQFF
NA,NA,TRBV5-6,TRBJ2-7,TGTGCCAGCAGCCTGAGGGACGAGCAGTACTTC,CASSLRDEQYF
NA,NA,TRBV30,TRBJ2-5,TGTGCCTGGAGTGTAGGAGAGACCCAGTACTTC,CAWSVGETQYF
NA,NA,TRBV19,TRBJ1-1,TGTGCCAGTAGTTCGGGACATTTGGGGGACACTGAAGCTTTCTTT,CASSSGHLGDTEAFF
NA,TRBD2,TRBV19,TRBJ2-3,TGTGCCACTCGGCGGGGGTCCATCACAGATACGCAGTATTTT,CATRRGSITDTQYF
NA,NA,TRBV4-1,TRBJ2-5,TGCGCCAGCAGCCAAGATAGGACAGAGGCCACTCAAGAGACCCAGTACTTC,CASSQDRTEATQETQYF
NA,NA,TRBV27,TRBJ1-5,TGTGCCAGCAGAAATAACAGGGTTGGTAGCAATCAGCCCCAGCATTTT,CASRNNRVGSNQPQHF
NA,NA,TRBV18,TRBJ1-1,TGTGCCAGCTCACCAAGGTCCGGGGAGAACACTGAAGCTTTCTTT,CASSPRSGENTEAFF
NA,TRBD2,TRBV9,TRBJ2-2,TGTGCCAGCAGCGAGAAGCGGGGGGGTTACACCGGGGAGCTGTTTTTT,CASSEKRGGYTGELFF
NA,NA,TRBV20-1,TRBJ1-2,TGCAGTGCTTCCGGGGGATATGGCTACACCTTC,CSASGGYGYTF
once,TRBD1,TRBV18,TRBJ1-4,TGTGCCAGCTCACCAGGACTACAGGGGGCGGGTGAAAAACTGTTTTTT,CASSPGLQGAGEKLFF
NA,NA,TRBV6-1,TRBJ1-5,TGTGCCAGCAGTGGTAATCAGCCCCAGCATTTT,CASSGNQPQHF
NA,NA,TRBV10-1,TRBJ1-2,TGCGCCAGCAGTGCCGGGGCTGGCTATGGCTACACCTTC,CASSAGAGYGYTF
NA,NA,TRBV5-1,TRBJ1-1,TGCGCCAGCAGCTTGCCAGGGGAGAACACTGAAGCTTTCTTT,CASSLPGENTEAFF
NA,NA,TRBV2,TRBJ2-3,TGTGCCAGCCTCAAAGGGGTCACAGATACGCAGTATTTT,CASLKGVTDTQYF
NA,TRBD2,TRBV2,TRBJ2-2,TGTGCCAGCACGGACGGGGGGACCGGCACCGGGGAGCTGTTTTTT,CASTDGGTGTGELFF
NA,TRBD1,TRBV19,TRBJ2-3,TGTGCCAGTACGGACAGGGGAGGCACAGATACGCAGTATTTT,CASTDRGGTDTQYF
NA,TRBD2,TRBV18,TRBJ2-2,TGTGCCAGCTCACCCCAGGGACTAGCGGTGAACACCGGGGAGCTGTTTTTT,CASSPQGLAVNTGELFF
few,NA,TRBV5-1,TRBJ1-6,TGCGCCAGCAGCTTGGAATTCGGTCGGGGTTCACCCCTCCACTTT,CASSLEFGRGSPLHF
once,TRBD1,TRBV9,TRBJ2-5,TGTGCCAGCAGCCCCCGACAGGGTCTCCAAGAGCCCCAGTACTTC,CASSPRQGLQEPQYF
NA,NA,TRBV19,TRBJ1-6,TGTGCCAGTAGCCGCGGGACGCCTACGGGTTCACCCCTCCACTTT,CASSRGTPTGSPLHF
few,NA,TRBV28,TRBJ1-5,TGTGCCAGCAGTTTATTGAGATTCAGCAATCAGCCCCAGCATTTT,CASSLLRFSNQPQHF
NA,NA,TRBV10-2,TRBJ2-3,TGCGCCAGCAGAGCCTTACCGGGACCCAACCTTGACACAGATACGCAGTATTTT,CASRALPGPNLDTDTQYF
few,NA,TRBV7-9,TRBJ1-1,TGTGCCAGCAGTCCGTGGTCCGCCACTGAAGCTTTCTTT,CASSPWSATEAFF
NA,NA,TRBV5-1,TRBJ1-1,TGCGCCAGCAGCTCCCTTGGACAGAACACTGAAGCTTTCTTT,CASSSLGQNTEAFF